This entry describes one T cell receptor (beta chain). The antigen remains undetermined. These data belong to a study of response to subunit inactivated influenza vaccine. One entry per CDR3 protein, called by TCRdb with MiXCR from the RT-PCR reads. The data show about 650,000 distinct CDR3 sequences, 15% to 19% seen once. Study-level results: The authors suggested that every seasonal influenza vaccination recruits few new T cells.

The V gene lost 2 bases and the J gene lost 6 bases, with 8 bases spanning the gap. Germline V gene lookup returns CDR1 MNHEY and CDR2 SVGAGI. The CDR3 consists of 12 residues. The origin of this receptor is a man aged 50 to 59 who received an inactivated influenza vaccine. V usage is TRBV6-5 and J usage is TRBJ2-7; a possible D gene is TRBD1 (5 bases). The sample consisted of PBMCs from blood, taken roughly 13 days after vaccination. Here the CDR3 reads CASSYLGREQYF. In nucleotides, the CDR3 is TGTGCCAGCAGTTACCTGGGGCGCGAGCAGTACTTC.